These 11 T cell receptor beta chains originate from one sample sequenced in a study of T cells after somatic rescue of genetic block (dated by TCRdb to 2020 to 2022). The library was obtained by the immunoSEQ multiplex PCR assay. TCRdb took this table from immuneACCESS and kept in-frame rearrangements with V and J called. Such tables lack part of the clones; where checked against another copy, unresolved V genes explain under half of the gap, and the rest is unexplained. Within this sample are fewer than 15,000 clones, with 72% of them counted one time only. The top ten clones comprise 11% to 15% of the sample. The sample taken for sequencing was peripheral blood mononuclear cells (PBMCs). The receptors stem from a boy between 10 and 17 years old.

The J gene is TRBJ2-2, the V gene TRBV18; 7 nucleotides line up with TRBD1. Germline CDR1 and CDR2: KGHSH and LQKENI. CDR3 size: 18 residues. The ends lost 0 bases at V and 2 bases at J; junction bases unmatched: 9. CDR3 residues: CASSPPFSGGFNTGELFF. CDR3 nucleotides: TGTGCCAGCTCACCACCCTTTTCAGGGGGATTTAACACCGGGGAGCTGTTTTTT.

The J gene is TRBJ1-6, the V gene TRBV4-2; TRBD1 aligns across 9 bases. The CDR3 covers 16 residues. Losses at the gene ends were 3 bases for V and 7 bases for J; bases not matched to a gene: 7. Germline loops: CDR1 LGHNA, CDR2 YNFKEQ. This CDR3 is CASSQGGTGKNSPLHF. CDR3 sequence (DNA): TGTGCCAGCAGCCAGGGGGGGACAGGGAAAAATTCACCCCTCCACTTT.

This clone showed up just once. This chain joins TRBV7-9 and TRBJ2-3; D uncertain. Germline V CDR1 and CDR2: SEHNR, FQNEAQ (reference sequence). The V gene lost 3 bases and the J gene lost 3 bases, with 7 bases spanning the gap. CDR3 length: 13 amino acids. CDR3 nucleotide sequence: TGTGCCAGCAGCTTGGTTGAGACAGATACGCAGTATTTT. Translated: CASSLVETDTQYF. Full variable domain (missing parts from reference TRBV7-9 and TRBJ2-3): DTGVSQNPRHKITKRGQNVTFRCDPISEHNRLYWYRQTLGQGPEFLTYFQNEAQLEKSRLLSDRFSAERPKGSFSTLEIQRTEQGDSAMYLCASSLVETDTQYFGPGTRLTVL.

This clone occurred a few times. The rearrangement joins TRBV5-1 to TRBJ2-7, with D tentatively TRBD2 (6 bases). Looked up from germline, CDR1 is SGHRS and CDR2 is YFSETQ. The length of the CDR3 is 16 residues. Trimming shortened V by 0 bases and J by 1 base, and 14 bases separated the two germline ends. In DNA, the CDR3 is TGCGCCAGCAGCTTGGATCGGGGGAAGAGTTCCTACGAGCAGTACTTC. It is translated as CASSLDRGKSSYEQYF.

This chain uses TRBV7-9 with TRBJ2-7; D is possibly TRBD2 (6 bases). Germline V CDR1 and CDR2: SEHNR, FQNEAQ (reference sequence). Trimming removed 3 bases from V and 2 bases from J, with 11 bases in between. The CDR3 is made up of 14 amino acids. Here the CDR3 DNA reads TGTGCCAGCAGCTTGGGGTGGGGGGCCTACGAGCAGTACTTC. Protein sequence: CASSLGWGAYEQYF.

The sample holds a few counts of this clone. V gene TRBV7-6 combines with J gene TRBJ2-2; D uncertain. Looked up from germline, CDR1 is SGHVS and CDR2 is FNYEAQ. This CDR3 has 14 amino acids. The germline V and J ends were trimmed by 5 bases and 7 bases, with 14 bases remaining between them. The CDR3 sequence is CASSLSWFDGELFF. Here the CDR3 DNA reads TGTGCCAGCAGCCTGTCCTGGTTTGACGGGGAGCTGTTTTTT.

The chain has TRBV30 and TRBJ2-3; D perhaps matches TRBD2 (6 bases). There are 13 residues in the CDR3. The germline V and J ends were trimmed by 0 bases and 6 bases, with 10 bases remaining between them. Germline V gene data show CDR1 as GTSNPN and CDR2 as SVGIG (reference sequence). CDR3 amino acids: CAWSVSSVDTQYF. The CDR3 DNA reads as TGTGCCTGGAGTGTCTCTAGCGTTGATACGCAGTATTTT.

This chain connects TRBV7-2 to TRBJ1-2; D is possibly TRBD1 (5 bases). The CDR3 extends over 13 amino acids. V was cut by 3 bases and J by 2 bases, with 7 bases left in between. The germline CDR1 and CDR2 sequences are SGHTA and FQGNSA. CDR3 residues: CASSFPGNYGYTF. For the CDR3, the DNA is TGTGCCAGCAGCTTCCCAGGGAACTATGGCTACACCTTC.

The chain is built from TRBV6-6 and TRBJ2-1; D is possibly TRBD1 or TRBD2 (5 bases each). The V and J ends lost 6 bases and 4 bases respectively, with 16 bases between them. This CDR3 has 15 amino acids. Germline assignment: CDR1 MNHNY and CDR2 SVGAGI (reference sequence). The CDR3 DNA sequence: TGTGCCAGCAGCCTAGAGGGGCTGCAATACAATGAGCAGTTCTTC. It yields the protein CASSLEGLQYNEQFF.

This clone is judged medium-sized (0.01 to 0.1%). V gene TRBV30 combines with J gene TRBJ2-1; maybe TRBD2 (5 bases). Germline CDR1 GTSNPN, CDR2 SVGIG (reference sequence). With 0 bases removed from V and 5 bases from J, the gap between germline ends came to 14 bases. This CDR3 spans 15 amino acids. The CDR3 region has the DNA TGTGCCTGGAGTGTACAAGCGGAGGCCCACAATGAGCAGTTCTTC. Translation gives CAWSVQAEAHNEQFF.

The J gene is TRBJ2-1, the V gene TRBV18; possible D gene TRBD1, 5 bases. The germline CDR1 and CDR2 sequences are KGHSH and LQKENI. V lost 6 bases, J lost 0 bases, and 15 bases lay in between. This CDR3 region has 16 residues. The CDR3 DNA follows: TGTGCCAGCTCGCGCCCCTCCCAGGGCTCCTACAATGAGCAGTTCTTC. Translating gives CASSRPSQGSYNEQFF. Full variable domain (missing parts from reference TRBV18 and TRBJ2-1): NAGVMQNPRHLVRRRGQEARLRCSPMKGHSHVYWYRQLPEEGLKFMVYLQKENIIDESGMPKERFSAEFPKEGPSILRIQQVVRGDSAAYFCASSRPSQGSYNEQFFGPGTRLTVL.